This passage covers 5 T cell receptor beta chains from one sample sequenced in a study of OX40 agonist ivuxolimab in advanced cancers. This table comes from immunoSEQ multiplex PCR, and its TCRdb copy is limited to in-frame clones, with some not included. The sample comprises 55,000 to 75,000 clones, 65% to 85% of which are singletons, and more than 0.8% rests with the top ten. The material sequenced was CD4+ or CD8+ T cells sorted from blood, taken in a trial of the OX40 agonist ivuxolimab. These receptors originate from an adult with an advanced solid tumor such as melanoma, head and neck, liver or kidney cancer.

This chain joins TRBV5-8 and TRBJ2-1; 10 positions match TRBD1. Germline values: CDR1 SGHTS, CDR2 YDEGEE. J was trimmed by 6 bases and V by 0 bases; bases with no gene match: 0. The CDR3 length is 14 residues. DNA for the CDR3: TGTGCCAGCAGCTTGGGGACAGGGGGCAATGAGCAGTTCTTC. Protein sequence: CASSLGTGGNEQFF. The complete variable domain, with remaining parts taken from reference TRBV5-8 and TRBJ2-1, reads EAGVTQSPTHLIKTRGQQATLRCSPISGHTSVYWYQQALGLGLQFLLWYDEGEERNRGNFPPRFSGRQFPNYSSELNVNALELEDSALYLCASSLGTGGNEQFFGPGTRLTVL.

The V call is TRBV5-6, the J call TRBJ2-2, with TRBD1 matching 8 bases. Trimming removed 0 bases from V and 4 bases from J; junction bases left unmatched: 8. The CDR3 is made up of 17 amino acids. Per the germline V gene, CDR1 is SGHDT and CDR2 is YYEEEE. DNA of the CDR3: TGTGCCAGCAGCTTGGGAACCGGGACAGGAGGCACCGGGGAGCTGTTTTTT. Translation: CASSLGTGTGGTGELFF.

CDR3 in amino acids: CASSYGTLGTEAFF. CDR3 DNA: TGTGCCAGCAGTTACGGCACGTTGGGGACTGAAGCTTTCTTT. This sequence joins TRBV6-5 and TRBJ1-1, with no clear D. Germline V gene sequence: CDR1 MNHEY, CDR2 SVGAGI. The CDR3 covers 14 residues. V dropped 2 bases and J dropped 5 bases, with 12 bases sitting between them.

This sequence joins TRBV6-1 and TRBJ2-2; TRBD2 is a possible D gene (5 bases). Trimming removed 7 bases at V and 7 bases at J, with 13 bases between. The CDR3 loop spans 13 amino acids. Germline V gene lookup returns CDR1 MNHNS and CDR2 SASEGT. The CDR3 DNA reads as TGTGCCAGCACCAGGACGGACTTCGGGGAGCTGTTTTTT. Amino acid sequence: CASTRTDFGELFF.

The chain recombines TRBV5-8 with TRBJ1-4; TRBD1 matches 7 bases. Germline V gives CDR1 SGHTS, CDR2 YDEGEE. This CDR3 is 17 amino acids long. J was trimmed by 2 bases and V by 5 bases; bases with no gene match: 12. Here the CDR3 reads CASSSDRPVTTNEKLFF. The CDR3 region has the DNA TGTGCCAGCAGTTCGGACAGGCCCGTTACGACTAATGAAAAACTGTTTTTT.